Below are 20 T cell receptor beta chains sequenced from a single sample in a study of T cells in Graves' hyperthyroidism and ophthalmopathy. It was RNA transcripts that yielded the amplified TCR beta CDR3 regions. Initially, a first-round RT-PCR of the TCR CDR3 employed the HTBI primer set. MiXCR was run by TCRdb on the multiplex PCR reads, yielding one entry per CDR3 protein. Seen here are around 440,000 distinct CDR3 sequences, 15% to 17% observed once, and the top ten hold approximately 7.5%. The sequenced sample consisted of blood. Receptor source: a woman aged 18-30 years with Graves' hyperthyroidism.

This chain uses TRBV5-1 with TRBJ2-5; 12 bases are shared with TRBD1. Germline V gene sequence: CDR1 SGHRS, CDR2 YFSETQ. The V gene end was trimmed by 3 bases and the J gene end by 5 bases; junction bases not matched to a gene: 5. The CDR3 length is 15 residues. CDR3: CASSSWGQGAETQYF. The CDR3 coding sequence is TGCGCCAGCAGCTCTTGGGGACAGGGGGCTGAGACCCAGTACTTC.

This clonotype has only a few counts. This sequence joins TRBV30 and TRBJ2-3, with 10 bases that match TRBD2. The germline V gene has CDR1 GTSNPN and CDR2 SVGIG (reference sequence). This CDR3 has 15 amino acids. Trimming cost V 5 bases and J 4 bases; bases outside gene matches: 9. The CDR3 here is CAWERAGGPADTQYF. CDR3 DNA: TGTGCCTGGGAACGAGCGGGAGGGCCGGCAGATACGCAGTATTTT.

This clonotype was seen repeatedly, ten times or more. V gene TRBV11-3 combines with J gene TRBJ2-5; 8 nucleotides agree with TRBD1. Unmatched junction bases numbered 7, after V lost 3 bases and J lost 4 bases. Germline CDR1 reads SGHNT; CDR2 reads YENEEA. The CDR3 is 15 amino acids. The CDR3 nucleotides read TGTGCCAGCAGCTTGGCAGGGGGCGCGGGAGAGACCCAGTACTTC. It translates to CASSLAGGAGETQYF.

This clonotype has a count of ten or more. The rearrangement uses TRBV12-3 or TRBV12-4 and TRBJ2-1, with D possibly being TRBD2 (6 bases). The V gene lost 0 bases and the J gene lost 9 bases, with 9 bases spanning the gap. The CDR3 sequence is 13 residues long. CDR3 in DNA: TGTGCCAGCAGTTTAGCGCTGCGGGGTGAGCAGTTCTTC. This translates into CASSLALRGEQFF.

This clonotype occurred a few times. This CDR3 reads CATNRLRGGPVQGDEQYF. CDR3 nucleotides: TGTGCCACCAACAGGCTGCGGGGGGGCCCGGTACAGGGCGACGAGCAGTACTTC. The rearrangement uses TRBV15 and TRBJ2-7, with TRBD2 matching over 9 bases. The CDR3 is made up of 18 amino acids. The germline V gene encodes CDR1 LNHNV and CDR2 YYDKDF (reference sequence). J gave up 5 bases and V 7 bases, and 21 bases lay outside the gene matches. The variable domain in full, with the rest retrieved from reference TRBV15 and TRBJ2-7, is DAMVIQNPRYQVTQFGKPVTLSCSQTLNHNVMYWYQQKSSQAPKLLFHYYDKDFNNEADTPDNFQSRRPNTSFCFLDIRSPGLGDTAMYLCATNRLRGGPVQGDEQYFGPGTRLTVT.

This clonotype was recorded at least ten times. This chain links TRBV20-1 with TRBJ2-1; 10 positions agree with TRBD2. The CDR3 contains 15 residues. Germline V gene sequence: CDR1 DFQATT, CDR2 SNEGSKA (reference sequence). Trimming at V came to 1 base and at J to 6 bases, leaving 6 bases not matched to a gene. Here the CDR3 DNA reads TGCAGTGCTAGAGGGAGCGGGAGGGCCTTCAATGAGCAGTTCTTC. This translates into CSARGSGRAFNEQFF.

This clonotype has only a few counts. The chain is built from TRBV14 and TRBJ2-7; D gene uncertain. With 0 bases removed from V and 5 bases from J, the gap between germline ends came to 11 bases. The germline gives CDR1 SGHDN, CDR2 FVKESK. This CDR3 region has 14 residues. The CDR3 nucleotides read TGTGCCAGCAGCCAAGACTTGGATCACCACGAGCAGTACTTC. It codes for CASSQDLDHHEQYF.

In this sample, this clonotype turned up a few times. The chain carries TRBV4-1 and TRBJ2-7, with D possibly being TRBD1 or TRBD2 (5 bases each). Between the trimmed V and J ends, which lost 2 bases and 6 bases, there was a span of 14 bases. The V gene's germline CDR1 is MGHRA and CDR2 YSYEKL. There are 14 residues in the CDR3. CDR3 in amino acids: CASSQLIGGFEQYF. The DNA of the CDR3 is TGCGCCAGCAGCCAACTCATTGGGGGATTCGAGCAGTACTTC.

This clonotype was counted at least ten times. The CDR3 loop reads CASSLGLFGVRNSPLHF. As DNA, the CDR3 is TGTGCCAGCAGCTTAGGACTCTTCGGGGTCAGGAATTCACCCCTCCACTTT. This sequence joins TRBV7-9 and TRBJ1-6; D gene unclear. Trimming removed 1 base at V and 7 bases at J, with 17 bases between. Per the germline V gene, CDR1 is SEHNR and CDR2 is FQNEAQ (reference sequence). This CDR3 comprises 17 residues. The full variable domain, rest sourced from reference TRBV7-9 and TRBJ1-6, is DTGVSQNPRHKITKRGQNVTFRCDPISEHNRLYWYRQTLGQGPEFLTYFQNEAQLEKSRLLSDRFSAERPKGSFSTLEIQRTEQGDSAMYLCASSLGLFGVRNSPLHFGNGTRLTVT.

The chain couples TRBV18 to TRBJ1-1; a weak D match, TRBD1 (5 bases). This CDR3 contains 15 residues. Deletions cut 3 bases from V and 1 base from J, with 12 bases between. Germline loops: CDR1 KGHSH, CDR2 LQKENI. CDR3 loop: CASSPNSGGNTEAFF. The CDR3, as DNA: TGTGCCAGCTCACCCAACAGCGGGGGGAACACTGAAGCTTTCTTT. Together with reference TRBV18 and TRBJ1-1, the CDR3 gives the full variable domain: NAGVMQNPRHLVRRRGQEARLRCSPMKGHSHVYWYRQLPEEGLKFMVYLQKENIIDESGMPKERFSAEFPKEGPSILRIQQVVRGDSAAYFCASSPNSGGNTEAFFGQGTRLTVV.

The chain joins TRBV25-1 to TRBJ2-1, with TRBD1 as a possible D gene (6 bases). This CDR3 has 15 amino acids. The V gene lost 3 bases and the J gene lost 7 bases, with 16 bases spanning the gap. Germline V CDR1 and CDR2: MGHDK, SYGVNS. CDR3 coding DNA: TGTGCCAGCAGTGAGCCCGGACAGTGGGGGAATGAGCAGTTCTTC. Its protein is CASSEPGQWGNEQFF. The full variable domain, rest sourced from reference TRBV25-1 and TRBJ2-1, is EADIYQTPRYLVIGTGKKITLECSQTMGHDKMYWYQQDPGMELHLIHYSYGVNSTEKGDLSSESTVSRIRTEHFPLTLESARPSHTSQYLCASSEPGQWGNEQFFGPGTRLTVL.

The chain links TRBV19 to TRBJ2-7, with D perhaps matching TRBD1 or TRBD2 (6 bases each). The CDR3 is 15 amino acids. Trimming took off 3 bases at V and 2 bases at J, with 14 bases between the two ends. Germline-derived CDR1 and CDR2 are LNHDA and SQIVND (reference sequence). The CDR3 protein is CASSIAQGRPYEQYF. CDR3 in DNA: TGTGCCAGTAGTATCGCTCAGGGGAGGCCCTACGAGCAGTACTTC.

This clonotype came up many times. The V and J genes are TRBV13 and TRBJ1-1; no clear D. V was clipped by 5 bases and J by 0 bases, with 10 bases between them. The germline V gene has CDR1 PRHDT and CDR2 FYEKMQ (reference sequence). The CDR3 sequence is 14 residues long. CDR3 coding DNA: TGTGCCAGCAGCCCCCGGACGGTGAACACTGAAGCTTTCTTT. It yields the protein CASSPRTVNTEAFF.

There are many counts of this clonotype. The chain uses TRBV12-5 and TRBJ2-2; 12 bases line up with TRBD2. The germline CDR1 and CDR2 sequences are LGHNT and FRNRAP. V lost 1 base and J lost 6; bases outside the gene matches: 15. This CDR3 region has 20 residues. The CDR3 protein is CASGLAPGLAGTPVSGELFF. DNA for the CDR3: TGTGCTAGTGGTTTGGCCCCAGGACTAGCGGGGACCCCAGTTTCCGGGGAGCTGTTTTTT.

This clonotype was counted only a few times. The rearrangement links TRBV2 to TRBJ2-7, with D possibly being TRBD1 (6 bases). Trimming took off 8 bases at V and 5 bases at J, with 19 bases between the two ends. The CDR3 spans 14 residues. Germline V gene data show CDR1 as SNHLY and CDR2 as FYNNEI. For the CDR3, the DNA is TGTGCCAGCTTTAACAGGGACCCTAGGGACGAGCAGTACTTC. This translates into CASFNRDPRDEQYF.

Points on this clonotype: A much more abundant neighbour one base away suggests this may be a read error. The V and J genes are TRBV9 and TRBJ1-2; TRBD1 agrees at 7 bases. The CDR3 runs to 15 residues. CDR1 is SGDLS and CDR2 is YYNGEE in the germline V gene. Germline trimming cut 2 bases from V and 4 bases from J; bases unmatched to any gene: 8. The CDR3 DNA follows: TGTGCCAGCAGCGTGGGACAGTCGAATTGCTATGGCTACACCTTC. This sequence encodes CASSVGQSNCYGYTF.

For the CDR3, the DNA is TGCAGTGCTAGCTTGGTAGCGGGAAGAAATGAGCAGTTCTTC. Protein sequence: CSASLVAGRNEQFF. The chain couples TRBV20-1 to TRBJ2-1; TRBD2 matches at 8 bases. CDR1 is DFQATT, CDR2 SNEGSKA, per germline (reference sequence). The CDR3 spans 14 residues. V was pared by 3 bases and J by 7 bases, with 8 bases of the junction left unmatched.

This clonotype appeared many times. The chain joins TRBV6-1 to TRBJ1-5; D is unclear. The V end lost 6 bases, the J end lost 7 bases, and 13 bases lay between the germline ends. The CDR3 is 13 residues long. Germline V lookup: CDR1 MNHNS, CDR2 SASEGT. CDR3: CASSSDLQQPQHF. CDR3 DNA: TGTGCCAGCAGCTCGGATCTCCAGCAGCCCCAGCATTTT.

Ten or more counts support this clonotype. The chain carries TRBV28 and TRBJ1-6; no clear D. There are 14 residues in the CDR3. With 5 bases removed from V and 4 bases from J, the gap between germline ends came to 9 bases. CDR1 is MDHEN, CDR2 SYDVKM, per germline. This CDR3 reads CASSPNLYNSPLHF. CDR3 DNA: TGTGCCAGCAGTCCCAACCTATATAATTCACCCCTCCACTTT.

This clonotype has ten or more counts. The chain is built from TRBV11-2 and TRBJ2-7, with TRBD1 identical over 9 bases. Germline assignment: CDR1 SGHAT and CDR2 FQNNGV. This CDR3 region has 13 residues. Trimming removed 5 bases from V and 7 bases from J; junction bases left unmatched: 6. The chain's CDR3 is CASSQGTGREQYF. The CDR3 nucleotides are TGTGCCAGCAGCCAAGGGACAGGGCGGGAGCAGTACTTC.